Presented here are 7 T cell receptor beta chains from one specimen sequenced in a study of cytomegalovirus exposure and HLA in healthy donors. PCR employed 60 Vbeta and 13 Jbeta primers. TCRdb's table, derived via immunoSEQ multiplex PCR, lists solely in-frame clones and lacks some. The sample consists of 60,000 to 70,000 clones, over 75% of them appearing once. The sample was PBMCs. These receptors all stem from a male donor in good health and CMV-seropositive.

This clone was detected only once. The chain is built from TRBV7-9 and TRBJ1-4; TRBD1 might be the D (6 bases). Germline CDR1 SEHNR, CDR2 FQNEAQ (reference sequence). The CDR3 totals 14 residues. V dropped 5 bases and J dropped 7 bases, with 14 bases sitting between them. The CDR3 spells CASSLQGWSEKLFF. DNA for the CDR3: TGTGCCAGCAGCCTACAGGGTTGGAGTGAAAAACTGTTTTTT.

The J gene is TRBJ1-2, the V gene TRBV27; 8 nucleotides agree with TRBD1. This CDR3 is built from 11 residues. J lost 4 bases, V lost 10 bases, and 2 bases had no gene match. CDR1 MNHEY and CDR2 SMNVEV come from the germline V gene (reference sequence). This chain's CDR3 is CATGQGYGYTF. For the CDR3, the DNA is TGTGCCACCGGACAGGGCTATGGCTACACCTTC.

The CDR3 DNA reads TGCGCCAGCAGCCCCAAGAAAACTTCCTACGAGCAGTACTTC. It translates to CASSPKKTSYEQYF. This chain joins TRBV5-1 and TRBJ2-7, with D hard to call. Germline V gene lookup returns CDR1 SGHRS and CDR2 YFSETQ. This CDR3 is 14 amino acids long. Trimming shortened V by 4 bases and J by 1 base, and 12 bases separated the two germline ends.

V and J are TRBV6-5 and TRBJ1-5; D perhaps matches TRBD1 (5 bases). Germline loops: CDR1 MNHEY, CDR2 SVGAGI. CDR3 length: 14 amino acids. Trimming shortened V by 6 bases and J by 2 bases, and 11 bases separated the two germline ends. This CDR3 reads CASRVRDGNQPQHF. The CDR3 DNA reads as TGTGCCAGCAGGGTCAGGGATGGCAATCAGCCCCAGCATTTT.

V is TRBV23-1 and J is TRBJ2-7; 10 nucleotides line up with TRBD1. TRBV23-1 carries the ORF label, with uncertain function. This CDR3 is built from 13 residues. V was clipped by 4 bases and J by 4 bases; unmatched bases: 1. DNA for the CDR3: TGCGCCAGCAGTCCGGGACAGGGGTACGAGCAGTACTTC. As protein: CASSPGQGYEQYF.

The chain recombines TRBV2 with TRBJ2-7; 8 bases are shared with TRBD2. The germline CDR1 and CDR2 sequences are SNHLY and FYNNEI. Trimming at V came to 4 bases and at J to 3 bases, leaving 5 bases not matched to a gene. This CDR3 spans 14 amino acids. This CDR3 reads CASSVGLGVYEQYF. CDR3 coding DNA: TGTGCCAGCAGTGTGGGACTAGGAGTCTACGAGCAGTACTTC.

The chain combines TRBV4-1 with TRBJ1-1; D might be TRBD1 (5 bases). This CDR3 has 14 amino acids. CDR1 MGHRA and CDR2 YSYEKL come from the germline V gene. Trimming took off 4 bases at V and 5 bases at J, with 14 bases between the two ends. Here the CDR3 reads CASSRGGEFTEAFF. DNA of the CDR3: TGCGCCAGCAGCCGGGGGGGAGAATTTACTGAAGCTTTCTTT.